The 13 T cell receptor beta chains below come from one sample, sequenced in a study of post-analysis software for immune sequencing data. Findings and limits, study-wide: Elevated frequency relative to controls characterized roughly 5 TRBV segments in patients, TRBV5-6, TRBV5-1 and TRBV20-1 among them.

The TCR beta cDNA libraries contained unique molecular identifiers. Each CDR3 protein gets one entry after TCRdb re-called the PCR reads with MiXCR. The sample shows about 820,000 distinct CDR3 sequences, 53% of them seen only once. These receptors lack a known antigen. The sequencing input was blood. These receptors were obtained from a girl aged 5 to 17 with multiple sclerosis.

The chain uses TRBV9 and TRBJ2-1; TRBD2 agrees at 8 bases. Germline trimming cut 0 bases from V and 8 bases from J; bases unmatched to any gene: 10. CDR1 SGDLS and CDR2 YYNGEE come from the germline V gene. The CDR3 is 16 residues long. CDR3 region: CASSVADLAGMYEQFF. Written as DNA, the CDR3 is TGTGCCAGCAGCGTAGCGGATCTAGCGGGTATGTATGAGCAGTTCTTC.

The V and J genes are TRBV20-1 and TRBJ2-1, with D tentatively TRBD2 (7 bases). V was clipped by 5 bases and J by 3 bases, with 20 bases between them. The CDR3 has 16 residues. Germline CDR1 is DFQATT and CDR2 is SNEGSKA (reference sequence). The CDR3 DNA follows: TGCAGTGCTGCCCCCTTACGGGGGGCCATCTACAATGAGCAGTTCTTC. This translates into CSAAPLRGAIYNEQFF.

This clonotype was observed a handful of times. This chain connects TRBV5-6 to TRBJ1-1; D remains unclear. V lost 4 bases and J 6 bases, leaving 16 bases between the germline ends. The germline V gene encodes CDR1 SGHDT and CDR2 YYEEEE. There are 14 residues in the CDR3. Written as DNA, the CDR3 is TGTGCCAGCAGCCCCGTGAGGAGGGTACCTGAAGCTTTCTTT. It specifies CASSPVRRVPEAFF.

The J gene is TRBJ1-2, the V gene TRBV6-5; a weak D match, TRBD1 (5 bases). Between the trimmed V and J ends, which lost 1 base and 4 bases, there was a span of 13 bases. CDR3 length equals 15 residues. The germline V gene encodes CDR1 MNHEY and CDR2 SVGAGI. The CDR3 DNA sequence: TGTGCCAGCAGTTACTTGACAGAAGGGATCTATGGCTACACCTTC. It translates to CASSYLTEGIYGYTF.

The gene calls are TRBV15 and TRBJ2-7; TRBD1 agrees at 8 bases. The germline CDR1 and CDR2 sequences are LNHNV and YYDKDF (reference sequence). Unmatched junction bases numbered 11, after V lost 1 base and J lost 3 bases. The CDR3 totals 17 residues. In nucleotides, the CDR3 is TGTGCCACCAGCAGAGTGGTCGGGACAGGTGACCACTACGAGCAGTACTTC. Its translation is CATSRVVGTGDHYEQYF.

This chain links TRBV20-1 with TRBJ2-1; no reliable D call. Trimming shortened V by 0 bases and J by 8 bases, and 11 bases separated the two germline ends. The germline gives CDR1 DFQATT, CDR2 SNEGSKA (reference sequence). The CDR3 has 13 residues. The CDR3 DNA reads TGCAGTGCTAGAGATACCGCGCGCCATGAGCAGTTCTTC. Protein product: CSARDTARHEQFF.

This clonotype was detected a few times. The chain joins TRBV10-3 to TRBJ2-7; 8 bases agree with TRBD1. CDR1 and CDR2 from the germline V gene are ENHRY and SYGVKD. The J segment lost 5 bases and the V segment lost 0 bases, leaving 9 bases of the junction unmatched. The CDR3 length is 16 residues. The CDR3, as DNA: TGTGCCATCAGTGAGTCCCTAAGAACAGGGGGAGACGAGCAGTACTTC. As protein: CAISESLRTGGDEQYF.

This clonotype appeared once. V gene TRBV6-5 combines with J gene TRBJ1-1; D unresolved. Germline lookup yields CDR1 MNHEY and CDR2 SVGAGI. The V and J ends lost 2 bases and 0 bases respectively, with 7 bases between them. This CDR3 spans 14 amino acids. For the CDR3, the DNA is TGTGCCAGCAGTTACGCCGGTATGAACACTGAAGCTTTCTTT. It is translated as CASSYAGMNTEAFF.

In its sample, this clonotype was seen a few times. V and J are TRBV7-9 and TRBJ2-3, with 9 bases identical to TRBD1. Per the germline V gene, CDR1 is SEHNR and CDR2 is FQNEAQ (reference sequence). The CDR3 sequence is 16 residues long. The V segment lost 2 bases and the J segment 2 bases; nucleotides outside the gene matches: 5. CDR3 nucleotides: TGTGCCAGCAGCTTATTGGGACAGGGTCACACAGATACGCAGTATTTT. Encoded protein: CASSLLGQGHTDTQYF.

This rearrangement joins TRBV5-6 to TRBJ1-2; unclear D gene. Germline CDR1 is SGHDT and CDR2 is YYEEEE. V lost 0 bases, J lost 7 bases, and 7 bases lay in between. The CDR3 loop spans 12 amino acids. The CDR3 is CASSLDIGGYTF. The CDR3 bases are TGTGCCAGCAGCTTGGATATAGGTGGCTACACCTTC.

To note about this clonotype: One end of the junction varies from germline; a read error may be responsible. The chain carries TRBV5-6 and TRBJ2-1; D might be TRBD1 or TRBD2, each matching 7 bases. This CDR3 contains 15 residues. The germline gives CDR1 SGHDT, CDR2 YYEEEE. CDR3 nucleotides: TGTGCCAGCAGCGCGCAGGGGGGGAACTACAATGAACAGTTCTTC. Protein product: CASSAQGGNYNEQFF.

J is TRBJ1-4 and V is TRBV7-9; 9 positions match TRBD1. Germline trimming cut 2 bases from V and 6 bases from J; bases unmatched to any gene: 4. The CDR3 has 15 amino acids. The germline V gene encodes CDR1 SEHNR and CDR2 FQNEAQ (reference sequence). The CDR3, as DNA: TGTGCCAGCAGCTTAAGACGGACAGGGGATGAAAAACTGTTTTTT. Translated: CASSLRRTGDEKLFF.

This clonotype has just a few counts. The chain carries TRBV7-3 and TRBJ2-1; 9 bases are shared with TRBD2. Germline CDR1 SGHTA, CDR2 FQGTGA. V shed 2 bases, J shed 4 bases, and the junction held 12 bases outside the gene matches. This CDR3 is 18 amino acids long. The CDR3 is CASSLPQNSGSPYNEQFF. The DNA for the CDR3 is TGTGCCAGCAGCTTACCCCAAAATAGCGGGAGTCCATACAATGAGCAGTTCTTC.